The source of this T cell receptor (beta chain) is a study of blood T cells in healthy people across ages. A J-beta primer mix and a sample-barcoded 5' primer were used in a second PCR of about 7 to 12 cycles. Carrying 12 random nucleotides, a template-switch adaptor labeled each individual cDNA molecule. One entry per CDR3 protein results from TCRdb running MiXCR on the 5' RACE reads. The sample shows about 970,000 distinct CDR3 sequences, roughly 47% of them seen only once. With regard to this clonotype: Its antigen remains unidentified.

Peripheral blood, ten milliliters per donor, was collected. The length of the CDR3 is 14 residues. Germline loops: CDR1 SGHRS, CDR2 YFSETQ. Trimming stripped 3 bases from V and 8 bases from J, with 17 bases between. The study's findings and limits: Not knowing donor CMV status may have confounded expanded clonotype changes.

The sample taken for sequencing was blood. The receptor's source is a woman aged 60-75 years in good health. The J gene is TRBJ1-2, the V gene TRBV5-1; possibly TRBD1 for D (6 bases). The chain's CDR3 is CASSSQDRSYGYTF. CDR3 sequence (DNA): TGCGCCAGCAGCTCCCAGGACAGAAGTTACGGCTACACCTTC.